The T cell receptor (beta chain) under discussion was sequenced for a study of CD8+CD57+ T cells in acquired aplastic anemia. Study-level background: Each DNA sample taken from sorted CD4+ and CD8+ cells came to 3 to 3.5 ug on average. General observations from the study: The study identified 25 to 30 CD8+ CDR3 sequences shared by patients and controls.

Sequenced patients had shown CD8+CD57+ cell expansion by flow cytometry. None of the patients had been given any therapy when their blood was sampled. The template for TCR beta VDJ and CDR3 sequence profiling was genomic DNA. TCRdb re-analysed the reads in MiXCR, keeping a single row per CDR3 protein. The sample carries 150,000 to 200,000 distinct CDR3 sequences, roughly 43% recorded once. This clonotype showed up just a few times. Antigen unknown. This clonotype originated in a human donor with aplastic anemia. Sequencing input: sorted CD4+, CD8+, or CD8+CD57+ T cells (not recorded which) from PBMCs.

Here the CDR3 reads CSVEKLGDTQYF. The CDR3 DNA reads TGCAGCGTTGAAAAACTTGGAGATACGCAGTATTTT. V and J are TRBV29-1 and TRBJ2-3; D unresolved. The CDR3 runs to 12 residues. Germline values: CDR1 SQVTM, CDR2 ANQGSEA. V dropped 2 bases and J dropped 5 bases, with 8 bases sitting between them.